The present T cell receptor (beta chain) was sequenced within a study of identical twins. Germline-derived CDR1 and CDR2 are DFQATT and SNEGSKA (reference sequence). The CDR3 is 14 residues long. Trimming took 1 base from V and 7 from J; bases not matched to a gene: 7. TCRdb itself ran the 5' RACE reads through MiXCR, one entry per CDR3 protein. Found here are approximately 350,000 distinct CDR3 sequences, about 12% of them singletons; the top ten hold just over 7%. These records were also assigned to another study, of yellow fever vaccine responses in identical twins.

What was sequenced was CD8+ T cells sorted from blood. The chain carries TRBV20-1 and TRBJ1-2; TRBD1 matches at 9 bases. The origin of this receptor is a woman aged 18-30 years in good health. Here the CDR3 DNA reads TGCAGTGCTAGAGGACAGGGGGTAGTGATTGGCTACACCTTC. This encodes CSARGQGVVIGYTF.